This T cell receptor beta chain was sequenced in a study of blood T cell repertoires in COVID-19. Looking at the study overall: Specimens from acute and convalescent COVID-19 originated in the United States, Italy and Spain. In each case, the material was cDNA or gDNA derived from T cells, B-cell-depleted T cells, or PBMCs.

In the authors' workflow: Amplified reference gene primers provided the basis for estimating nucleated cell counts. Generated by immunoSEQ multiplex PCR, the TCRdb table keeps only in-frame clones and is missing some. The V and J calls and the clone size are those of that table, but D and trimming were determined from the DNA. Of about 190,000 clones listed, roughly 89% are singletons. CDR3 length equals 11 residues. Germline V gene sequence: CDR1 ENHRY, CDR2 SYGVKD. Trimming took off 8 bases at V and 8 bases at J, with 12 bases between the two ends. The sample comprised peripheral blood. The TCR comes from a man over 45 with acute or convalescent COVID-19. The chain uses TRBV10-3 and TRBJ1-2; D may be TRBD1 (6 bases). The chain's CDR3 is CAIPSGVGYTF. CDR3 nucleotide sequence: TGTGCCATCCCGTCAGGGGTCGGCTACACCTTC.